The entry below gives a single TCR beta chain sequence along with its context. This clone's antigen is unknown. The input lacks base qualities; no much larger clone sits a single base away. The entry originates in a study of blood T cell repertoires in COVID-19 (dated by TCRdb to between 2020 and 2021). Study-wide context: The collaborator samples originated in the United States, Italy and Spain and spanned the acute and convalescent phases of COVID-19. The sample metadata nearly always contained a de-identified subject ID, COVID-19 status, age in years and sex. Deeply sampled blood TCRbeta repertoires from subjects exposed to, actively infected with, or recovered from COVID-19 were included in the dataset. A freely available public database, intended as a resource for researchers studying the immune response to SARS-CoV-2, is where the repertoires were released. Where available, HLA class I and class II types were obtained from metadata supplied by the sample provider rather than from assay-based typing. The samples were drawn from the first 160 participants of the ongoing ImmuneRACE study and from 950 to 1,500 subjects provided by 6 global collaborators. The material from the prospective study consisted of cDNA or gDNA derived from T cells, B-cell-depleted T cells, or PBMCs.

The CDR3, cysteine through phenylalanine, is 13 amino acids long. Just CDR3 DNA is preserved here, 39 bases in frame from base 1. CDR1 SGHDT and CDR2 YYEEEE were looked up in the germline V gene. Between the V and J ends, shortened by 3 bases and 4 bases respectively, the junction contains 8 bases. TCRbeta CDR3 regions were amplified from genomic DNA using the immunoSEQ Assay, a bias-controlled multiplex PCR. As for how the authors treated the data: The number of nucleated cells in each sample was estimated from the amplification of reference gene primers within the assay. To quantify the absolute abundance of each unique TCRbeta CDR3 rearrangement, sequence reads were collapsed and filtered. For each sample, productive Simpson clonality was calculated as the square root of Simpson's diversity index across productive rearrangements. TCRdb holds this immuneACCESS table with in-frame rearrangements only. Some clones are missing; in checked studies, unresolved V genes explain under half, and the rest has no known cause. V, J and clone size are taken as reported in that table, and D and trimming were inferred from the DNA itself. In all, the sample holds some 370,000 clones, and roughly 89% of those were seen once. The ten top clones hold 6.5% of the sample.

What the study reported, not specific to this receptor: Clinical and demographic metadata were provided uncurated, with the amount varying by source and participant.

Each collaborating institution followed its own protocols to collect whole blood in K2EDTA tubes. For TCRbeta analysis, collaborator samples were shipped as frozen whole blood, as isolated PBMCs, or as DNA extracted from either sample type. The chain uses TRBV5-6 and TRBJ1-5; the D gene is perhaps TRBD1, from 5 matching bases. The receptor comes from a man younger than 35 with active or convalescent COVID-19. Sequenced material: peripheral blood. The CDR3 protein: CASSWGRNQPQHF. The nucleotide sequence is TGTGCCAGCAGCTGGGGCAGGAATCAGCCCCAGCATTTT.